This is a list of T cell receptor beta chains from one sample in a study of CD8 T cells in Susac syndrome. TCRdb re-called the immunoSEQ multiplex PCR reads with MiXCR, one entry per CDR3 protein. The data show 330,000 or so distinct CDR3 sequences, around 85% seen once. Sequenced input: CD8+ T cells from PBMCs. The receptors originated from a human donor with multiple sclerosis. Each CDR3 is given with its conserved first and last residue. A D gene is named only where the DNA matches it firmly. Size tells how often a clone was seen (once, few, many) or the class of an expanded clone, and some rows leave it out.

v_gene	d_gene	j_gene	abundance	CDR3nt	CDR3aa
TRBV6-2/TRBV6-3	-	TRBJ2-6	few	TGTGCCAGCAGTTACTATATGGGGGACCAGATCTCTGGGGCCAACGTCCTGACTTTC	CASSYYMGDQISGANVLTF
TRBV6-6	TRBD1	TRBJ1-5	-	TGTGCCAGCAGTTTCCAGGGGGCAAGCCAGCCCCAGCATTTT	CASSFQGASQPQHF
TRBV7-9	TRBD2	TRBJ2-7	-	TGTGCCAGCAGCTTAGGACTAGCGGGAACCCTCGTCGAGCAGTACTTC	CASSLGLAGTLVEQYF
TRBV4-1	-	TRBJ1-1	once	TGCGCCAGCAGCCATGGAGGGGGGGGGCGGACTGAAGCTTTCTTT	CASSHGGGGRTEAFF
TRBV15	TRBD1	TRBJ1-5	-	TGTGCCACCAGGGCGGACAGGGGCCTCAATCAGCCCCAGCATTTT	CATRADRGLNQPQHF
TRBV12-3/TRBV12-4	-	TRBJ2-7	few	TGTGCCAGCAGTCCCTTCGACAGAGCCGAGCAGTACTTC	CASSPFDRAEQYF
TRBV6-5	TRBD1	TRBJ2-1	-	TGTGCCAGCAGTTGGGGACAGGGAAACAATGAGCAGTTCTTC	CASSWGQGNNEQFF
TRBV30	-	TRBJ2-6	-	TGTGCCTGGAGGGGGCTAGGGGCCAACGTCCTGACTTTC	CAWRGLGANVLTF
TRBV20-1	-	TRBJ2-7	-	TGCAGTGCTAGAGATAGGCAGGCGTTATACGAGCAGTACTTC	CSARDRQALYEQYF
TRBV5-4	TRBD1	TRBJ1-5	-	TGTGCCAGCAGCCAAACCGGGACAGAAAATTATAGCAATCAGCCCCAGCATTTT	CASSQTGTENYSNQPQHF
TRBV11-2	-	TRBJ1-4	few	TGTGCCAGCAGCTCGACTTCAGGGGTGAAAGATGAAAAACTGTTTTTT	CASSSTSGVKDEKLFF
TRBV5-5	-	TRBJ2-1	few	TGTGCCAGCACCCGACTCAGTGGATACAATGAGCAGTTCTTC	CASTRLSGYNEQFF
TRBV2	-	TRBJ2-6	-	TGTGCCAGCAATCGGCAGGGTAGTACGGCCAACGTCCTGACTTTC	CASNRQGSTANVLTF
TRBV7-9	-	TRBJ1-3	-	TGTGCCAGCAGCTCCGGGCCCTCTGGAAACACCATATATTTT	CASSSGPSGNTIYF
TRBV30	TRBD2	TRBJ2-1	-	TGTGCCTGTCTAGCGGGAGATATCAATGAGCAGTTCTTC	CACLAGDINEQFF
TRBV21-1	-	TRBJ2-1	-	TGTGCCAGCAGCCAGGGGGACCCCTTAAATCGGTTCTTC	CASSQGDPLNRFF
TRBV7-6	-	TRBJ2-7	-	TGTGCCAGCAGCTCGGGGACCGATCCTCAGGCCTACGAGCAGTACTTC	CASSSGTDPQAYEQYF
TRBV12-3/TRBV12-4	TRBD2	TRBJ2-7	few	TGTGCCAGCAGTTTAGAGTCGTCCGGACTAGCCACCTACGAGCAGTACTTC	CASSLESSGLATYEQYF
TRBV24-1	TRBD2	TRBJ2-5	-	TGTGCCACCAGTGATTCCAGCGGACTAGCGGGAGGGGAGACCCAGTACTTC	CATSDSSGLAGGETQYF
TRBV4-3	-	TRBJ2-1	-	TGCGCCAGCAGCCAAGCTCGGGGGCCAGGCAATGAGCAGTTCTTC	CASSQARGPGNEQFF
TRBV5-4	TRBD1	TRBJ2-7	-	TGTGCCAGCAGCTTGGTCACAGGGGGGAAAACCTACGAGCAGTACTTC	CASSLVTGGKTYEQYF
TRBV13	TRBD1	TRBJ1-2	-	TGTGCCAGCAGCGCGTCAGGGGGAGGACTGAACTATGGCTACACCTTC	CASSASGGGLNYGYTF
TRBV28	-	TRBJ2-1	few	TGTGCCAGCATTGGGAGGAGCTCCTACAATGAGCAGTTCTTC	CASIGRSSYNEQFF
TRBV5-1	TRBD1	TRBJ1-2	-	TGCGCCAGCAGCTGGACCGGGACAGACAGTAATGGCTACACCTTC	CASSWTGTDSNGYTF
TRBV7-9	TRBD2	TRBJ2-3	-	TGTGCCAGCAGCGCCCTTTATAGCGGGAGGACAGATACGCAGTATTTT	CASSALYSGRTDTQYF
TRBV28	-	TRBJ1-1	-	TGTGAACCCGGGAGGGTCACTGAAGCTTTCTTT	CEPGRVTEAFF
TRBV15	-	TRBJ1-5	-	TGTGCCACCAGCAGCAAGCCCGATCAGCCCCAGCATTTT	CATSSKPDQPQHF
TRBV7-3	TRBD2	TRBJ2-1	once	TGTGCCAGCAGCTTAACGGGAGGGCCGGTCTACCCCTACAATGAGCAGTTCTTC	CASSLTGGPVYPYNEQFF
TRBV19	-	TRBJ1-5	few	TGTGCCAGTAGTATTGGCACCTATAGCAATCAGCCCCAGCATTTT	CASSIGTYSNQPQHF
TRBV9	-	TRBJ2-1	-	TGTGCCAGCAGTGACGGACCTCCCTACAATGAGCAGTTCTTC	CASSDGPPYNEQFF
TRBV12-3/TRBV12-4	TRBD2	TRBJ2-3	-	TGTGCCAGCAGCCCAGCGGGGGCCCTAAGAGATACGCAGTATTTT	CASSPAGALRDTQYF
TRBV7-6	TRBD1	TRBJ2-7	-	TGTGCCAGCAGCTTAAGGATGGGGACAGGGGTGAACGAGCAGTACTTC	CASSLRMGTGVNEQYF